There are many counts of the clone carrying this T cell receptor beta chain. The antigen remains unidentified. This specimen comes from a study of response to subunit inactivated influenza vaccine. Study-level results: Authors suggested few new T cells are recruited by each seasonal influenza vaccination.

Using its own MiXCR run on the RT-PCR reads, TCRdb lists one record per CDR3 protein. Altogether around 250,000 distinct CDR3 sequences are present, less than 15% being singletons, with the ten largest covering over 6.5%. V gave up 6 bases and J gave up 1 base, with 15 bases separating them. Germline lookup yields CDR1 DFQATT and CDR2 SNEGSKA (reference sequence). CDR3 length: 14 amino acids. The sample consisted of non-naive T cells sorted from PBMCs, taken approximately 15 days before vaccination. V usage is TRBV20-1 and J usage is TRBJ1-1; D is ambiguous. This clonotype was obtained from a man between 45 and 60 years old who received an inactivated influenza vaccine. The CDR3 DNA reads as TGCAGTGCAACTAACCCGGGGAGGAACACTGAAGCTTTCTTT. Amino acid sequence: CSATNPGRNTEAFF.